The clone carrying this T cell receptor beta chain has more than one count but fewer than ten. No antigen is known for it. The sample is drawn from a study of breast tumors, draining lymph nodes, adjacent tissues. Study-wide points: Tumor and nontumor repertoires were significantly more similar in luminal-like than in basal-like breast cancer. Tumor TCR diversity was below lymph nodes but above nontumor tissue. Tumor T cell lymph node origin was a supported hypothesis, not proven.

TCRdb re-called the multiplex PCR reads through MiXCR, storing one row per CDR3 protein. The table records hundreds of thousands of distinct CDR3 sequences, about 34% of them present only once. Breast cancer patients provided tissue from their axillary draining lymph nodes. The clonotype was recovered from a female donor with breast cancer. Some clones in this sample may be carry-over from other donors' samples. The sequencing sample was made of axillary lymph node tissue.

CDR3 nucleotide sequence: TGTGCCAGCAGCTTGACAGGGGCGGCCACTGAAGCTTTCTTT. As protein: CASSLTGAATEAFF. The gene calls are TRBV13 and TRBJ1-1; 8 nucleotides match TRBD1. Germline V CDR1 and CDR2: PRHDT, FYEKMQ (reference sequence). Trimming cost V 3 bases and J 4 bases; bases outside gene matches: 4. This CDR3 contains 14 residues. The complete variable domain, with remaining parts taken from reference TRBV13 and TRBJ1-1, reads AAGVIQSPRHLIKEKRETATLKCYPIPRHDTVYWYQQGPGQDPQFLISFYEKMQSDKGSIPDRFSAQQFSDYHSELNMSSLELGDSALYFCASSLTGAATEAFFGQGTRLTVV.